What follows describes a single T cell receptor (beta chain). The germline V and J ends were trimmed by 3 bases and 2 bases, with 10 bases remaining between them. The V gene's germline CDR1 is LNHDA and CDR2 SQIVND (reference sequence). The length of the CDR3 is 14 residues. The study ran its PCR with 60 Vbeta and 13 Jbeta primers. Clones were sequenced by immunoSEQ multiplex PCR, and TCRdb holds only the in-frame ones, with some missing. Among under 150,000 clones, roughly 89% were seen once, and the ten largest hold less than 5.5%. These data come from a study of cytomegalovirus exposure and HLA in healthy donors.

The material sequenced was PBMCs. The source is a woman aged 25 to 39 in good health and CMV-seronegative. The chain has TRBV19 and TRBJ1-2; D unresolved. The CDR3 sequence: CASSILGRNYGYTF. The CDR3 nucleotides read TGTGCCAGTAGTATCCTCGGGAGAAACTATGGCTACACCTTC.